These T cell receptor beta chains were read from a single sample in a study of OX40 agonist ivuxolimab in advanced cancers. Method: immunoSEQ multiplex PCR; TCRdb's copy keeps in-frame clones and lacks some. The sample records tens of thousands of clones, approximately 89% being singletons. This sample comprised CD4+ or CD8+ T cells sorted from blood, obtained in a trial of the OX40 agonist ivuxolimab. These receptors all stem from an adult with an advanced solid tumor such as melanoma, head and neck, liver or kidney cancer. Both conserved end residues are part of each CDR3. The D gene is left open where the match is weak. Expanded clones get a size class; other rows say once, few or many, or leave the size out.

v_call	d_call	clone_size	j_call	cdr3_nt	cdr3_aa
TRBV4-1	TRBD2	.	TRBJ2-1	TGCGCCAGCAGCCAATTAGGGACTAGCGGGGGGCCTGAGCAGTTCTTC	CASSQLGTSGGPEQFF
TRBV27	.	.	TRBJ2-3	TGTGCCAGCAGTTTGATTAGCACAGATACGCAGTATTTT	CASSLISTDTQYF
TRBV19	.	few	TRBJ1-1	TGTGCCAGTGGCTTCGGGTTGAACACTGAAGCTTTCTTT	CASGFGLNTEAFF
TRBV4-1	.	.	TRBJ2-2	TGCGCCAGCAGCCAATCCCCCGGGGAGCTGTTTTTT	CASSQSPGELFF
TRBV28	.	once	TRBJ2-3	TGTGCCAGCAGTGGATGGGGAAGGCAGAGCACAGATACGCAGTATTTT	CASSGWGRQSTDTQYF
TRBV14	.	.	TRBJ1-1	TGTGCCAGCAGCCAGCCCCTGACAGGCCCTTTGGCTGAAGCTTTCTTT	CASSQPLTGPLAEAFF
TRBV27	.	.	TRBJ2-1	TGTGCCAGCAGCCTAGGCGGCTTTGTCAATGAGCAGTTCTTC	CASSLGGFVNEQFF
TRBV5-1	TRBD2	once	TRBJ2-3	TGCGCCAGCAGCTGGACTAGCGGGGGCGGCGGAGGTACGCAGTATTTT	CASSWTSGGGGGTQYF
TRBV6-1	.	.	TRBJ2-1	TGTGCCAGCAGAGTAAAGGGGGGAGGTGAGCAGTTCTTC	CASRVKGGGEQFF
TRBV27	TRBD2	.	TRBJ2-3	TGTGCCAGCAGTTCGGGACTAGCGGTTTACACAGATACGCAGTATTTT	CASSSGLAVYTDTQYF
TRBV27	.	.	TRBJ2-7	TGTGCCAGCAGTTTATCGACTGGACAGTTAAGGTACGAGCAGTACTTC	CASSLSTGQLRYEQYF
TRBV29-1	TRBD2	.	TRBJ2-7	TGCAGCGTTGCGGGGACTAGCGGTATCCACGAGCAGTACTTC	CSVAGTSGIHEQYF
TRBV7-9	.	.	TRBJ2-7	TGTGCCAGCAGCTCTAACCGGGACTTAAACTACGAGCAGTACTTC	CASSSNRDLNYEQYF
TRBV27	TRBD2	.	TRBJ2-3	TGTGCCAGCAGTTTAGTCAATTATCCGACTAGCGGGGAGGCGGATACGCAGTATTTT	CASSLVNYPTSGEADTQYF
TRBV20-1	.	.	TRBJ1-2	TGCAGTGCTCCTAGCTATGGCTACACTTTC	CSAPSYGYTF
TRBV18	TRBD2	.	TRBJ2-7	TGTGCCAGCTCACCTAGCGGGGGATCCTACGAGCAGTACTTC	CASSPSGGSYEQYF
TRBV11-3	.	.	TRBJ2-1	TGTGCCAGCAGCTTCACCTCCTACAATGAGCAGTTCTTC	CASSFTSYNEQFF
TRBV28	.	.	TRBJ2-3	TGTGCCAGCAGTTTATCCGTAGCCGGGGACCTCACAGATACGCAGTATTTT	CASSLSVAGDLTDTQYF
TRBV6-6	.	.	TRBJ2-2	TGTGCCAGCAGTTACTCGGGGGGGAACACCGGGGAGCTGTTTTTT	CASSYSGGNTGELFF
TRBV7-6	.	few	TRBJ2-7	TGTGCCAGCAGCCTTGCAGGGGTCGGGTACGAGCAGTACTTC	CASSLAGVGYEQYF
TRBV7-9	TRBD1	.	TRBJ2-7	TGTGCCAGCAGCTCCTCGGGACAGGGGCTGGAGCAGTACTTC	CASSSSGQGLEQYF
TRBV11-2	TRBD1	.	TRBJ1-2	TGTGCCAGCAGCTTAGAGACAGGGGTGTATGGCTACACCTTC	CASSLETGVYGYTF
TRBV29-1	TRBD2	.	TRBJ2-1	TGCAGCGTTGAGGGACTAGCGGGGGCCCCCAGCTCCTACAATGAGCAGTTCTTC	CSVEGLAGAPSSYNEQFF
TRBV6-1	.	.	TRBJ2-5	TGTGCCAGCGGGCTCCCCCAAGAGACCCAGTACTTC	CASGLPQETQYF
TRBV6-5	.	.	TRBJ1-5	TGTGCCAGCAGTTCCGGGGGGCCCCAGCATTTT	CASSSGGPQHF
TRBV27	TRBD2	.	TRBJ2-7	TGTGCCAGCAGGGCTAGCGGGGGGGCGGGTGAGCAGTACTTC	CASRASGGAGEQYF
TRBV9	.	few	TRBJ2-7	TGTGCCAGCAGCGTAGGTGGGTCCCTCAGGGACGAGCAGTACTTC	CASSVGGSLRDEQYF
TRBV28	.	.	TRBJ1-4	TGTGCCAGCAGTTGGAACCCCCGGACGGGCCCAAATGAAAAACTGTTTTTT	CASSWNPRTGPNEKLFF
TRBV9	.	.	TRBJ2-3	TGTGCCAGCAGCGTACCTAGGGACGGCCCTAGCACAGATACGCAGTATTTT	CASSVPRDGPSTDTQYF
TRBV5-4	.	few	TRBJ2-7	TGTGCCAGCAGCTTGGGGCAGTTCTACGAGCAGTACTTC	CASSLGQFYEQYF
TRBV19	.	few	TRBJ2-1	TGTGCCAGTAGTATCAGCGGTGGAACCTACAATGAGCAGTTCTTC	CASSISGGTYNEQFF
TRBV7-9	.	.	TRBJ2-1	TGTGCCAGCAGCCCACCGGACGGGACGCCCTCCTACAATGAGCAGTTCTTC	CASSPPDGTPSYNEQFF
TRBV9	.	.	TRBJ2-2	TGTGCCAGCAGCGTAGTAGAGACCGGGGAGCTGTTTTTT	CASSVVETGELFF
TRBV19	.	.	TRBJ1-1	TGTGCCAGTGGTTGGGGCCCGAACACTGAAGCTTTCTTT	CASGWGPNTEAFF
TRBV6-5	.	.	TRBJ2-2	TGTGCCAGCAGTTACGCCATCCCCTCGAACACCGGGGAGCTGTTTTTT	CASSYAIPSNTGELFF
TRBV10-3	.	.	TRBJ1-2	TGTGCCATCAGTGAGTCGATCGGGGGAATTAACTATGGCTACACCTTC	CAISESIGGINYGYTF
TRBV21-1	.	.	TRBJ2-3	TGTGCCAGCAGCTGCGCGGGGACTAGCGCAGATACGCAGTATTTT	CASSCAGTSADTQYF
TRBV19	TRBD1	.	TRBJ2-4	TGTGCCAGTAGTAGGGGACAGATAAACATTCAGTACTTC	CASSRGQINIQYF
TRBV19	TRBD1	.	TRBJ1-4	TGTGCCAGAAGACAGGGGAAAAAACTGTTTTTT	CARRQGKKLFF
TRBV20-1	.	.	TRBJ1-1	TGCAGTGCTTCGGTGAACACTGAAGCTTTCTTT	CSASVNTEAFF
TRBV7-6	.	.	TRBJ1-5	TGTGCCAGCAGCTTAAATGGGGCAGATTTTAATCAGCCCCAGCATTTT	CASSLNGADFNQPQHF
TRBV4-1	.	.	TRBJ1-6	TGCGCCAGCAGACTGGCTGGGGCAGGCGTCTATAATTCACCCCTCCACTTT	CASRLAGAGVYNSPLHF
TRBV19	TRBD1	.	TRBJ1-5	TGTGCCAGTAGTACAGACAGGGAGGACCAGCCCCAGCATTTT	CASSTDREDQPQHF
TRBV18	.	.	TRBJ2-2	TGTGCCAGCTCACCCCCCTTAGGGACCGGGGAGCTGTTTTTT	CASSPPLGTGELFF
TRBV7-9	TRBD1	.	TRBJ1-1	TGTGCCAGCAGCTTGACAGGGACATCAGAAGCTTTCTTT	CASSLTGTSEAFF